A single sample gave rise to the 5 T cell receptor beta chains below, sequenced in a study of circulating tumor DNA in untreated peripheral T-cell lymphoma. TCRdb's copy holds only in-frame clones and misses some; the assay was immunoSEQ multiplex PCR. This sample carries approximately 1,500 clones, less than 75% of them seen once, and the ten largest clones take approximately 67%. The sequenced material came from tumor tissue. The receptors here all came from a human donor with peripheral T-cell lymphoma.

There are a few counts of this clone. This rearrangement joins TRBV15 to TRBJ1-1, with D maybe TRBD1 (5 bases). Trimming took off 1 base at V and 4 bases at J, with 13 bases between the two ends. Looked up from germline, CDR1 is LNHNV and CDR2 is YYDKDF (reference sequence). This CDR3 has 15 residues. The CDR3 DNA reads TGTGCCACCAGCAGAGGGAGGGAGGGGAGCACTGAAGCTTTCTTT. It codes for CATSRGREGSTEAFF.

The chain uses TRBV9 and TRBJ2-1; possibly TRBD1 for D (5 bases). V was cut by 4 bases and J by 0 bases, with 8 bases left in between. Germline V gives CDR1 SGDLS, CDR2 YYNGEE. The CDR3 contains 14 residues. In DNA, the CDR3 is TGTGCCAGCAGCCGCGACAGCTCCTACAATGAGCAGTTCTTC. This encodes CASSRDSSYNEQFF.

V and J are TRBV28 and TRBJ2-4, with D perhaps matching TRBD2 (6 bases). V lost 8 bases and J lost 0, with 14 bases in between. Germline V lookup: CDR1 MDHEN, CDR2 SYDVKM. CDR3 length: 15 amino acids. The CDR3 nucleotides are TGTGCCAGCTACTCAGGGAGGCTAGCCAAAAACATTCAGTACTTC. Its translation: CASYSGRLAKNIQYF.

For the CDR3, the DNA is TGTGCCAGCAGCCAGCACTACAGGAAAGTGGAGACCCAGTACTTC. Amino acids: CASSQHYRKVETQYF. The gene calls are TRBV7-2 and TRBJ2-5, with D perhaps TRBD1 (5 bases). Germline loops: CDR1 SGHTA, CDR2 FQGNSA. Trimming removed 5 bases from V and 5 bases from J, with 18 bases in between. This CDR3 has 15 residues.

The J gene is TRBJ1-5, the V gene TRBV15; the D is unclear. The germline V gene has CDR1 LNHNV and CDR2 YYDKDF (reference sequence). V was trimmed by 1 base and J by 3 bases, leaving 7 bases between them. This CDR3 spans 14 amino acids. The CDR3 here is CATSRGRDNQPQHF. Written as DNA, the CDR3 is TGTGCCACCAGCAGAGGTAGAGACAATCAGCCCCAGCATTTT.